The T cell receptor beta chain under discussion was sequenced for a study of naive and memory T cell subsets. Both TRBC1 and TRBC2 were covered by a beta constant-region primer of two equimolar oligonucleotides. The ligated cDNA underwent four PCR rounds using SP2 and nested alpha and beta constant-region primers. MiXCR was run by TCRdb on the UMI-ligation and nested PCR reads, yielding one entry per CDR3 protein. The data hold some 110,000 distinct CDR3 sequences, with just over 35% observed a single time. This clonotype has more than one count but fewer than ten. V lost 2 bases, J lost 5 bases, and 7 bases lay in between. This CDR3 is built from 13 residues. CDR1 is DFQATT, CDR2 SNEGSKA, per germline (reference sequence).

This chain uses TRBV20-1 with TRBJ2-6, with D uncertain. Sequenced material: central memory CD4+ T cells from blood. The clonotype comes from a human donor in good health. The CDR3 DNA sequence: TGCAGTGCTAGACCCGACAGGGCCAACGTCCTGACTTTC. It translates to CSARPDRANVLTF.